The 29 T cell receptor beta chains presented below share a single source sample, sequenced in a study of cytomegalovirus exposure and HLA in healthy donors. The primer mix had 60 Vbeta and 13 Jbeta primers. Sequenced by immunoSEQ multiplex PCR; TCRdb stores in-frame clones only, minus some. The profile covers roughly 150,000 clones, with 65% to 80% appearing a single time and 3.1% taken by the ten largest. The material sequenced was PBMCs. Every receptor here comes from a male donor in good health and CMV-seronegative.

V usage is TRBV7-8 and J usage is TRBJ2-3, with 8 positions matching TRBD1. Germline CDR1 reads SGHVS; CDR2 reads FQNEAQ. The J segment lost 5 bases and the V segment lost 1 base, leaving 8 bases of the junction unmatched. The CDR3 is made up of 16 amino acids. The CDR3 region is CASSLDTGGGGDTQYF. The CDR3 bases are TGTGCCAGCAGCTTAGACACAGGGGGAGGTGGAGATACGCAGTATTTT.

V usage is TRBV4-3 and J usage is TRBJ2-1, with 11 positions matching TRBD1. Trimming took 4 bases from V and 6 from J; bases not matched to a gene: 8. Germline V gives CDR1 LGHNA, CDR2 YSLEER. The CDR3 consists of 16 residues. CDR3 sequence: CASSRGSGTGGNEQFF. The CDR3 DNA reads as TGCGCCAGCAGCCGGGGTTCCGGGACAGGGGGCAATGAGCAGTTCTTC.

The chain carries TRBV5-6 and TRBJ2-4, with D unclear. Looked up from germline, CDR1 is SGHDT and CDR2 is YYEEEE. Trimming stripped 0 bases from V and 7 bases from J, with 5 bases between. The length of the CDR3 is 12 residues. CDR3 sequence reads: CASSLVGNIQYF. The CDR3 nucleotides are TGTGCCAGCAGCTTGGTTGGCAACATTCAGTACTTC.

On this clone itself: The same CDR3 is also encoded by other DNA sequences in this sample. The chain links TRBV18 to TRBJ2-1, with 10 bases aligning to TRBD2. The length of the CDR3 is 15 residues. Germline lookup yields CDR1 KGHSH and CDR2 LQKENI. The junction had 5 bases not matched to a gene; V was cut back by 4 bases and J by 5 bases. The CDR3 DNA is TGTGCCAGCTCACGGACTAGCGGAGTTGACAATGAGCAGTTCTTC. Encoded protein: CASSRTSGVDNEQFF.

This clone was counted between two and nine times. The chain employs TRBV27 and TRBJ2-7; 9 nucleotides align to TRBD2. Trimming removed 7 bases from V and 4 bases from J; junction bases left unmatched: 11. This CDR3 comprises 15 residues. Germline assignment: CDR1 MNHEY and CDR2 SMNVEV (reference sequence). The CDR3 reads CASTQTSGTAYEQYF. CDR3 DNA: TGTGCCAGCACCCAGACTAGCGGAACAGCATACGAGCAGTACTTC.

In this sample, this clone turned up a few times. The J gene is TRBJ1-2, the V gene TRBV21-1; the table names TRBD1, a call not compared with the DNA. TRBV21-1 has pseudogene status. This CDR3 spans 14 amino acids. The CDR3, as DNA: TGTGCCAGCAGCAAAGTGGGGCGAGGCTATGGCTACACCTTC. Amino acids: CASSKVGRGYGYTF.

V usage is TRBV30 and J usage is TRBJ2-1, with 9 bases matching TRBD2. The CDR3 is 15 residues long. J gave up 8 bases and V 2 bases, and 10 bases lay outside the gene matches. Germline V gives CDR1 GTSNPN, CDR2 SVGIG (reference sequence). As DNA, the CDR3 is TGTGCCTGGAGTATGGCTAGCGGGATAGACCATGAGCAGTTCTTC. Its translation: CAWSMASGIDHEQFF.

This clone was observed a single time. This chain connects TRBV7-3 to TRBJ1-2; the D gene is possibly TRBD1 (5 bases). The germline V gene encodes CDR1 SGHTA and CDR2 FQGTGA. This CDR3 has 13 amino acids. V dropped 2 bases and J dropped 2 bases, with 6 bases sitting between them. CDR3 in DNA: TGTGCCAGCAGCTTAGGGGGGAACTATGGCTACACCTTC. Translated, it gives CASSLGGNYGYTF.

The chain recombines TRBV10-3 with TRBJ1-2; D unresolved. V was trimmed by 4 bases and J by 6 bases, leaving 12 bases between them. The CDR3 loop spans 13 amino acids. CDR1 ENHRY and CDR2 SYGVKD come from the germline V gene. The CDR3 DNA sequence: TGTGCCATCAGTGCTGGCGGAGGCAATGGCTACACCTTC. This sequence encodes CAISAGGGNGYTF.

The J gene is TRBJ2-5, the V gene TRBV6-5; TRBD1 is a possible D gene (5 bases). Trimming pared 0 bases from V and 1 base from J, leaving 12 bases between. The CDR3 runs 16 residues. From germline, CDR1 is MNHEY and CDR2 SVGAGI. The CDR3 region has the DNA TGTGCCAGCAGTTACTCGAGACAGACCCTCCAAGAGACCCAGTACTTC. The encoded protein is CASSYSRQTLQETQYF.

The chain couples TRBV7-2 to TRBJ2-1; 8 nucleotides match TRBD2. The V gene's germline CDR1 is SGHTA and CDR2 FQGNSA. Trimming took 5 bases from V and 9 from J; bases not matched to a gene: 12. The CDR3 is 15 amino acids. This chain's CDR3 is CASSHSGGGQGEQFF. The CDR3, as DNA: TGTGCCAGCAGCCACTCGGGGGGGGGCCAGGGTGAGCAGTTCTTC.

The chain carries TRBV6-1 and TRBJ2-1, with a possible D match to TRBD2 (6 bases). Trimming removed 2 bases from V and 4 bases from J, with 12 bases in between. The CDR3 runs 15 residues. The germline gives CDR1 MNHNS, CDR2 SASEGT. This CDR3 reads CASSELSGSYNEQFF. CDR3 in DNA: TGTGCCAGCAGTGAACTAAGCGGGTCTTACAATGAGCAGTTCTTC.

CDR3: CASSLSLTEAFF. The CDR3, as DNA: TGTGCCAGCAGCTTAAGCCTGACTGAAGCTTTCTTT. The gene calls are TRBV7-9 and TRBJ1-1, with D unclear. This CDR3 comprises 12 residues. Germline-derived CDR1 and CDR2 are SEHNR and FQNEAQ (reference sequence). V was trimmed by 2 bases and J by 5 bases, leaving 6 bases between them.

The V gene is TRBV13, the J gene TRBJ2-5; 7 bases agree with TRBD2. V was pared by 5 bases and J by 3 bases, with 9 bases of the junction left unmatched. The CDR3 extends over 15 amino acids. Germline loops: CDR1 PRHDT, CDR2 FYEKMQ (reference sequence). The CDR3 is CASSTRDYLKETQYF. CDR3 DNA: TGTGCCAGCAGCACCCGGGACTACCTTAAAGAGACCCAGTACTTC.

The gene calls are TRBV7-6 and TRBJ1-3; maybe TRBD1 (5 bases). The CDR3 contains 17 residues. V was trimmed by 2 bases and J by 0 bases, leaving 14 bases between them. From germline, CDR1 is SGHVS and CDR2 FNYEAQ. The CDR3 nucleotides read TGTGCCAGCAGCTTATACCCAGGCAGGGTCTCTGGAAACACCATATATTTT. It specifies CASSLYPGRVSGNTIYF.

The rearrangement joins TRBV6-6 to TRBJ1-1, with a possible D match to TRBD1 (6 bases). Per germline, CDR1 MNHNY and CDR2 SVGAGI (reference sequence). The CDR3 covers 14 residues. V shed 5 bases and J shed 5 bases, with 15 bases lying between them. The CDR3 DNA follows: TGTGCCAGCAGTACAGGGCTTGTGGGAACTGAAGCTTTCTTT. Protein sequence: CASSTGLVGTEAFF.

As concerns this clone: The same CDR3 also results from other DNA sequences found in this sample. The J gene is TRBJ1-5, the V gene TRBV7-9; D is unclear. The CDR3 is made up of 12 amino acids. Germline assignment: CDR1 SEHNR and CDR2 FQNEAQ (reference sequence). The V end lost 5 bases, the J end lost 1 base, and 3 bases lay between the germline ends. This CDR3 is CASSLSNQPQHF. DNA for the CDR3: TGTGCCAGCAGCCTGAGCAATCAGCCCCAGCATTTT.

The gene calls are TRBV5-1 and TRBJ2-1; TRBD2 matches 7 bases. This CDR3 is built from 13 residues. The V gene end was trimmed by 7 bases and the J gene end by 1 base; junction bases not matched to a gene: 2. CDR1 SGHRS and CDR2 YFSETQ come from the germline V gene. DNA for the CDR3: TGCGCCAGCCGGACTAGTTCCTACAATGAGCAGTTCTTC. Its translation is CASRTSSYNEQFF.

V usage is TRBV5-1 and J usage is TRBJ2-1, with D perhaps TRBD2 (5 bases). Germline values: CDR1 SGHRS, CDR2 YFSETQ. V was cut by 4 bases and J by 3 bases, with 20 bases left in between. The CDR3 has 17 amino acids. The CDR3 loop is CASSMAVGINLYNEQFF. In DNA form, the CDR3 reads TGCGCCAGCAGCATGGCCGTCGGGATCAATCTCTACAATGAGCAGTTCTTC.

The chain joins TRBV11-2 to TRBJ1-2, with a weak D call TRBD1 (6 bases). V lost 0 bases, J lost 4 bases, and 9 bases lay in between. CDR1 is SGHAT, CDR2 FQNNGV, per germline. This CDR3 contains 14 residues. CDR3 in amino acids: CASSLEGGIYGYTF. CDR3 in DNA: TGTGCCAGCAGCTTAGAAGGGGGAATCTATGGCTACACCTTC.

Here the CDR3 DNA reads TGCGCCAGCATAACTAGCGGGAGCTACAATGAGCAGTTCTTC. It translates to CASITSGSYNEQFF. The chain is built from TRBV10-2 and TRBJ2-1, with 11 positions matching TRBD2. Germline CDR1 and CDR2: WSHSY and SAAADI. The CDR3 consists of 14 residues. After removal of 7 bases from V and 3 bases from J, the junction contained 2 bases not matched to a gene.

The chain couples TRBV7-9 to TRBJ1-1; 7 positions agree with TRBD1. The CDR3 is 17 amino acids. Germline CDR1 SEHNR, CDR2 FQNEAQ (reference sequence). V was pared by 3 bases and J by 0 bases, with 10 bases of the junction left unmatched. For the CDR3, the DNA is TGTGCCAGCAGCTTGGGTGGGACAGTCCACATGAACACTGAAGCTTTCTTT. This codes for CASSLGGTVHMNTEAFF.

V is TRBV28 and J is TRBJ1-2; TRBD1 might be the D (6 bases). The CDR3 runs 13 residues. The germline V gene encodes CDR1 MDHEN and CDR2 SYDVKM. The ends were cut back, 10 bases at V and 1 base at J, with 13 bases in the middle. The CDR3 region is CAILDSFNYGYTF. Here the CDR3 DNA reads TGTGCCATCCTGGACAGCTTTAACTATGGCTACACCTTC.

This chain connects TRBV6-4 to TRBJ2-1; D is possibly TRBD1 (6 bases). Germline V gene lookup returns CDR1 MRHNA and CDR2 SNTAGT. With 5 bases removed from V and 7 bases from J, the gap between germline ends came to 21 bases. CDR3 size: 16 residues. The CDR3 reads CASSTQGFGSLNEQFF. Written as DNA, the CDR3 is TGTGCCAGCAGTACCCAGGGGTTCGGTTCCCTTAATGAGCAGTTCTTC.

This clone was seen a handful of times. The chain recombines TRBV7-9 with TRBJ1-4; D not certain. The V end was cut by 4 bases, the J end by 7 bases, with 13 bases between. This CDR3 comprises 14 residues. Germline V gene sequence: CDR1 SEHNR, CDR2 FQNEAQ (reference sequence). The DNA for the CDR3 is TGTGCCAGCAGCTCTAGGGTTCGGGGTGAAAAACTGTTTTTT. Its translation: CASSSRVRGEKLFF.

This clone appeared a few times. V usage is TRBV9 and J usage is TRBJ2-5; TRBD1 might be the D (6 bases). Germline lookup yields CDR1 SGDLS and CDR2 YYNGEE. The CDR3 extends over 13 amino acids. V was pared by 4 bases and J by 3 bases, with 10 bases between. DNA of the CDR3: TGTGCCAGCAGCTCTTACAGGGAAGAGACCCAGTACTTC. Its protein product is CASSSYREETQYF.

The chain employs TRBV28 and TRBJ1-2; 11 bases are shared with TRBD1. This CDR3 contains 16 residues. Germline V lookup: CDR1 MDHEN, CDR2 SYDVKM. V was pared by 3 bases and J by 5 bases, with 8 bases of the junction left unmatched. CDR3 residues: CASSLGTGGLEYGYTF. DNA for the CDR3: TGTGCCAGCAGTTTGGGGACAGGGGGTTTGGAATATGGCTACACCTTC.

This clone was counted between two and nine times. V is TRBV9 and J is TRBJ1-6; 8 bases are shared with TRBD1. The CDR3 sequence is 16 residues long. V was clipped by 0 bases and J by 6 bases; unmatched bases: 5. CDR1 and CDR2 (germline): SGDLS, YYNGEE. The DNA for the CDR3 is TGTGCCAGCAGCGTAGGGCAGGGGGCAGGTAATTCACCCCTCCACTTT. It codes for CASSVGQGAGNSPLHF.

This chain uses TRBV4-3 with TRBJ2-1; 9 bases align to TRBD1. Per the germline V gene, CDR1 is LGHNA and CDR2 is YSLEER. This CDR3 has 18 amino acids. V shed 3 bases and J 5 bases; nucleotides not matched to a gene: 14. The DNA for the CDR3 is TGCGCCAGCAGCCACCTCTCAAGACCGGGACAGGGTCACAATGAGCAGTTCTTC. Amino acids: CASSHLSRPGQGHNEQFF.